This T cell receptor (beta chain) was recovered during a study of monozygotic twins with inflammatory bowel disease. The CDR3 spans 12 residues. Looked up from germline, CDR1 is SGHTA and CDR2 is FQGNSA. UMIs that had a 6-nucleotide sample barcode were put in using template switching. TCRdb reprocessed the 5' RACE reads and reports one entry per CDR3 protein, with no DNA. Listed are around 99,000 distinct CDR3 sequences; over 10% falls within the top ten. The receptor comes from a human donor with ulcerative colitis or Crohn's disease, or a healthy co-twin of an affected twin (not recorded which). Sequenced input: blood. The chain carries TRBV7-2 and TRBJ2-5. This CDR3 reads CASSLRLETQYF.